This TCR beta chain originates from a study of blood T cell repertoires in COVID-19. Researchers sorted participants into cohorts using their self-reported clinical history. Using immunoSEQ multiplex PCR, the repertoire was profiled, and TCRdb retains in-frame clones only, with some absent. The repertoire has fewer than 350,000 clones, roughly 88% of them found once; the top ten carry about 2.1%. Germline assignment: CDR1 SNHLY and CDR2 FYNNEI. This CDR3 comprises 15 residues. Trimming took 2 bases from V and 0 from J, leaving 7 bases between them. The clonotype comes from a woman aged 40 to 50 with acute COVID-19. This rearrangement joins TRBV2 to TRBJ1-4; D possibly corresponds to TRBD1 (5 bases). Material: PBMCs or T cells enriched from blood (not recorded which). DNA for the CDR3: TGTGCCAGCAGTGAAACAGGTGCAACTAATGAAAAACTGTTTTTT. Residues: CASSETGATNEKLFF. Full variable domain (missing parts from reference TRBV2 and TRBJ1-4): EPEVTQTPSHQVTQMGQEVILRCVPISNHLYFYWYRQILGQKVEFLVSFYNNEISEKSEIFDDQFSVERPDGSNFTLKIRSTKLEDSAMYFCASSETGATNEKLFFGSGTQLSVL.